The rows below give T cell receptor beta chains drawn from one sample of a study of PD-1 blockade in classical Hodgkin lymphoma. Repertoires were generated with immunoSEQ multiplex PCR, while TCRdb's copy carries only in-frame clones and drops some. There are some 41,000 clones in the sample; about three quarters occur only once, and approximately 11% lies in the top ten. The sequencing used peripheral blood mononuclear cells (PBMCs), collected at baseline. These receptors were obtained from a human donor with classical Hodgkin lymphoma. Each CDR3 is given with its conserved first and last residue. D genes are given only for firm matches. The size field is filled for only some rows; it gives once, few, many or a size class.

j_call	clone_size	v_call	d_call	cdr3_aa	cdr3_nt
TRBJ1-5	NA	TRBV6-5	TRBD1	CASSEEDRGQPQHF	TGTGCCAGCAGTGAAGAGGACAGGGGCCAGCCCCAGCATTTT
TRBJ1-5	NA	TRBV6-5	TRBD1	CASSRTGPTNQPQHF	TGTGCCAGCAGCCGGACAGGGCCTACAAATCAGCCCCAGCATTTT
TRBJ1-3	once	TRBV9	TRBD1	CASSASGTGLGNTIYF	TGTGCCAGCAGCGCTTCCGGGACAGGGCTGGGAAACACCATATATTTT
TRBJ2-7	NA	TRBV27	NA	CASSPRPGRQDYEQYF	TGTGCCAGCAGTCCAAGGCCCGGGCGCCAGGACTACGAGCAGTACTTC
TRBJ2-3	NA	TRBV9	NA	CASSVGWGKTDTQYF	TGTGCCAGCAGCGTAGGATGGGGTAAGACAGATACGCAGTATTTT
TRBJ1-3	many	TRBV9	NA	CASSIQGLANTIYF	TGTGCCAGCAGTATACAGGGTCTGGCAAACACCATATATTTT
TRBJ2-5	NA	TRBV27	TRBD1	CASSFTGGALGETQYF	TGTGCCAGCAGTTTTACAGGGGGCGCCCTTGGGGAGACCCAGTACTTC
TRBJ1-5	NA	TRBV10-2	NA	CASSEFALAGQPQHF	TGCGCCAGCAGTGAATTTGCATTAGCAGGGCAGCCCCAGCATTTT
TRBJ2-2	NA	TRBV5-4	NA	CASSLEAVGELFF	TGTGCCAGCAGCTTGGAGGCGGTCGGGGAGCTGTTTTTT
TRBJ2-5	NA	TRBV7-2	TRBD1	CASSLEGQGFGTQYF	TGTGCCAGCAGCTTAGAGGGACAGGGTTTTGGGACCCAGTACTTC
TRBJ2-7	NA	TRBV4-2	NA	CASSQDGYEQYF	TGTGCCAGCAGCCAAGATGGGTACGAGCAGTACTTC
TRBJ2-5	NA	TRBV29-1	TRBD1	CSGDRGTETQYF	TGCAGCGGTGACAGGGGGACAGAGACCCAGTACTTC
TRBJ2-3	NA	TRBV7-6	TRBD2	CASSPVAGGSTDTQYF	TGTGCCAGCAGCCCAGTAGCGGGAGGCAGCACAGATACGCAGTATTTT
TRBJ2-5	NA	TRBV5-4	NA	CASSFREETQYF	TGTGCCAGCAGCTTTCGGGAAGAGACCCAGTACTTC
TRBJ1-5	NA	TRBV28	NA	CASSFARWFPTNQPQHF	TGTGCCAGCAGTTTTGCCCGTTGGTTCCCGACCAATCAGCCCCAGCATTTT
TRBJ1-4	NA	TRBV30	TRBD1	CAWSSGTGFEKLFF	TGTGCCTGGAGTTCCGGGACAGGTTTTGAAAAACTGTTTTTT
TRBJ2-5	NA	TRBV7-9	TRBD1	CASSLVRGWQETQYF	TGTGCCAGCAGCTTAGTCAGGGGGTGGCAAGAGACCCAGTACTTC
TRBJ1-5	NA	TRBV27	NA	CASSSRSQPQHF	TGTGCCAGCAGTTCCCGTAGTCAGCCCCAGCATTTT
TRBJ2-2	NA	TRBV5-4	NA	CASSFENTGELFF	TGTGCCAGCAGCTTTGAGAACACCGGGGAGCTGTTTTTT
TRBJ2-3	NA	TRBV2	NA	CASSETPTDTQYF	TGTGCCAGCAGTGAAACGCCCACAGATACGCAGTATTTT
TRBJ2-7	NA	TRBV19	TRBD1	CASSRGQGFFYEQYF	TGTGCCAGTAGTAGAGGACAGGGATTTTTCTACGAGCAGTACTTC
TRBJ2-7	NA	TRBV6-1	NA	CASTPDSYEQYF	TGTGCCAGCACACCCGATTCCTACGAGCAGTACTTC
TRBJ1-1	medium-sized	TRBV13	NA	CASSRTENTEAFF	TGTGCCAGCAGCCGTACAGAGAACACTGAAGCTTTCTTT
TRBJ2-3	NA	TRBV11-2	NA	CASSSYLPTDTQYF	TGTGCCAGCAGCTCCTATCTGCCCACAGATACGCAGTATTTT
TRBJ1-5	NA	TRBV30	NA	CAWSVSGGSQPQHF	TGTGCCTGGAGTGTAAGTGGAGGTTCTCAGCCCCAGCATTTT
TRBJ2-2	NA	TRBV28	TRBD1	CASSSWDRANTGELFF	TGTGCCAGCAGTTCCTGGGACAGAGCGAACACCGGGGAGCTGTTTTTT
TRBJ2-7	many	TRBV7-7	NA	CASSLGPEYEQYF	TGTGCTAGCAGCTTGGGACCCGAATACGAGCAGTACTTC
TRBJ1-1	NA	TRBV29-1	NA	CSWRGVNTEAFF	TGCAGTTGGAGGGGGGTGAACACTGAAGCTTTCTTT
TRBJ2-3	NA	TRBV2	TRBD2	CASRREAGDTQYF	TGTGCCAGCAGACGGGAGGCTGGAGATACGCAGTATTTT
TRBJ1-2	NA	TRBV7-9	NA	CASSFQSYGYTF	TGTGCCAGCAGCTTCCAATCCTATGGCTACACCTTC
TRBJ2-7	NA	TRBV5-1	NA	CASSFRQATYEQYF	TGCGCCAGCAGCTTCCGACAGGCGACCTACGAGCAGTACTTC
TRBJ1-3	NA	TRBV9	TRBD1	CASGLSAGQGSGNTIYF	TGTGCCAGCGGGCTATCGGCCGGACAGGGCTCTGGAAACACCATATATTTT
TRBJ2-1	NA	TRBV5-1	TRBD2	CASSSLPSGSYNEQFF	TGCGCCAGCAGCTCACTCCCTAGCGGGAGCTACAATGAGCAGTTCTTC
TRBJ2-7	NA	TRBV11-2	NA	CASSYGLIYEQYF	TGTGCCAGCAGCTACGGACTCATTTACGAGCAGTACTTC
TRBJ2-5	NA	TRBV13	NA	CASSLWGRETQYF	TGTGCCAGCAGCTTATGGGGGAGAGAGACCCAGTACTTC
TRBJ1-4	NA	TRBV7-2	NA	CASSLNRVEKLFF	TGTGCCAGCAGCTTAAACAGGGTCGAAAAACTGTTTTTT
TRBJ1-4	NA	TRBV6-6	NA	CATRTVGEKLFF	TGTGCCACCCGGACAGTTGGTGAAAAACTGTTTTTT
TRBJ1-1	NA	TRBV6-6	NA	CASSWPLGSAAFF	TGTGCCAGCAGTTGGCCTTTGGGGTCGGCAGCTTTCTTT
TRBJ2-1	NA	TRBV19	NA	CASGDYNEQFF	TGTGCCAGTGGGGACTACAATGAGCAGTTCTTC
TRBJ2-2	NA	TRBV19	TRBD2	CASRGLAGAVTGELFF	TGTGCCAGTAGGGGACTAGCGGGAGCTGTAACCGGGGAGCTGTTTTTT
TRBJ2-3	NA	TRBV6-6	NA	CASPPTKASSTDTQYF	TGTGCCAGCCCTCCAACTAAGGCATCTAGCACAGATACGCAGTATTTT
TRBJ2-4	NA	TRBV28	TRBD1	CASSKTGEGTLAKNIQYF	TGTGCCAGCAGTAAGACAGGGGAAGGGACTCTAGCCAAAAACATTCAGTACTTC
TRBJ2-7	NA	TRBV19	NA	CATSRTAVTYEQYF	TGTGCCACTTCTCGGACAGCGGTAACCTACGAGCAGTACTTC
TRBJ2-1	few	TRBV29-1	TRBD1	CSLTRGNEQFF	TGCAGCTTGACCAGGGGGAATGAGCAGTTCTTC
TRBJ1-1	NA	TRBV5-1	NA	CASSPRGSASGAFF	TGCGCCAGCAGCCCGAGGGGATCTGCTTCAGGAGCTTTCTTT
TRBJ2-7	NA	TRBV5-4	TRBD1	CASSFRQGRTYEQYF	TGTGCCAGCAGCTTCCGACAGGGGCGAACCTACGAGCAGTACTTC
TRBJ2-6	NA	TRBV9	TRBD2	CASSVDPSGSTGANVLTF	TGTGCCAGCAGCGTAGACCCTAGCGGGAGTACAGGGGCCAACGTCCTGACTTTC
TRBJ1-2	once	TRBV19	NA	CASSSGDYSYTF	TGTGCCAGTAGTTCCGGGGACTACAGCTACACCTTC
TRBJ2-7	once	TRBV14	TRBD2	CASSQVAGGLGEQYF	TGTGCCAGCAGCCAGGTAGCGGGAGGGCTAGGCGAGCAGTACTTC
TRBJ2-3	NA	TRBV2	TRBD2	CANPRGDSGSRFGSTDTQYF	TGTGCCAACCCCCGGGGAGATAGCGGGAGTCGTTTTGGTAGCACAGATACGCAGTATTTT
TRBJ2-7	few	TRBV5-4	TRBD1	CASSWVQIDRGFNEQYF	TGTGCCAGCAGCTGGGTCCAGATCGACAGGGGTTTCAACGAGCAGTACTTC
TRBJ2-3	NA	TRBV30	TRBD2	CAWNLASGRTPPRFCTQYF	TGTGCCTGGAATTTGGCTAGCGGGAGGACCCCCCCCAGGTTTTGTACGCAGTATTTT